The 25 T cell receptor beta chains below come from one sample, sequenced in a study of cytomegalovirus exposure and HLA in healthy donors. In the PCR, 60 Vbeta and 13 Jbeta primers were used. Assay: immunoSEQ multiplex PCR; the TCRdb copy retains only in-frame clones and omits some. Found here are about 64,000 clones, under 80% of them singletons; the top ten hold more than 5%. Sample: PBMCs. These receptors came from a male donor in good health and CMV-seropositive.

The chain has TRBV4-1 and TRBJ1-2, with D possibly matching TRBD1 (6 bases). Per germline, CDR1 MGHRA and CDR2 YSYEKL. Trimming removed 4 bases at V and 2 bases at J, with 8 bases between. This CDR3 comprises 13 residues. CDR3 amino acids: CASSPGQNYGYTF. CDR3 nucleotide sequence: TGCGCCAGCAGCCCCGGACAGAACTATGGCTACACCTTC.

The V call is TRBV6-1, the J call TRBJ2-3; 9 bases align to TRBD2. The CDR3 is 15 amino acids. Losses at the gene ends were 1 base for V and 3 bases for J; bases not matched to a gene: 2. Germline V gives CDR1 MNHNS, CDR2 SASEGT. The CDR3 DNA reads TGTGCCAGCAGTGAAGTAGCGGGGGCAACAGATACGCAGTATTTT. Protein sequence: CASSEVAGATDTQYF.

The chain recombines TRBV18 with TRBJ1-1, with TRBD1 matching 8 bases. The CDR3 covers 14 residues. V shed 2 bases and J 2 bases; nucleotides not matched to a gene: 1. CDR1 is KGHSH and CDR2 is LQKENI in the germline V gene. The CDR3 DNA reads TGTGCCAGCTCACCAGGACAGGGAAACACTGAAGCTTTCTTT. It specifies CASSPGQGNTEAFF.

The chain joins TRBV2 to TRBJ1-3; 10 nucleotides align to TRBD1. J was trimmed by 3 bases and V by 7 bases; bases with no gene match: 6. Germline lookup yields CDR1 SNHLY and CDR2 FYNNEI. The CDR3 contains 15 residues. The DNA for the CDR3 is TGTGCCAGCAAGAGACAGGGGGCAAATGGAAACACCATATATTTT. Its protein is CASKRQGANGNTIYF.

This clone was picked up a small number of times. The chain carries TRBV2 and TRBJ1-2; D is unclear. Germline values: CDR1 SNHLY, CDR2 FYNNEI. Trimming removed 4 bases at V and 8 bases at J, with 14 bases between. The CDR3 length is 13 residues. CDR3 nucleotide sequence: TGTGCCAGCAGTGCAACGGTGGCCGGGGGCTACACCTTC. Its protein product is CASSATVAGGYTF.

Points on this clone: Its ends do not fully match the called genes, so a read error is possible. The chain combines TRBV2 with TRBJ1-4, with TRBD1 identical over 7 bases. The length of the CDR3 is 11 residues. CDR1 is SNHLY, CDR2 FYNNEI, per germline. CDR3 bases: TGTGCCAGCACCTTAACAGGGGCAAGGGTTTTT. Protein sequence: CASTLTGARVF. Combining the CDR3 with reference TRBV2 and TRBJ1-4 gives the whole variable domain EPEVTQTPSHQVTQMGQEVILRCVPISNHLYFYWYRQILGQKVEFLVSFYNNEISEKSEIFDDQFSVERPDGSNFTLKIRSTKLEDSAMYFCASTLTGARVFGSGTQLSVL.

The chain is built from TRBV30 and TRBJ2-3; TRBD1 matches 9 bases. This CDR3 has 15 amino acids. The germline CDR1 and CDR2 sequences are GTSNPN and SVGIG (reference sequence). V trimming: 2 bases; J trimming: 0 bases; junction bases outside the gene matches: 3. The CDR3 coding sequence is TGTGCCTGGAGTTCGGGACAGGGAAGCACAGATACGCAGTATTTT. Its translation: CAWSSGQGSTDTQYF.

This chain uses TRBV7-6 with TRBJ2-5; TRBD1 matches 8 bases. The DNA end is more similar to TRBJ2-7, so the J call may be wrong. There are 14 residues in the CDR3. CDR1 is SGHVS and CDR2 is FNYEAQ in the germline V gene. This CDR3 reads CASSDGQGGSEQYF. The CDR3, as DNA: TGTGCCAGCAGCGACGGACAGGGTGGTAGCGAGCAGTACTTC.

This chain links TRBV7-3 with TRBJ2-5; TRBD2 aligns across 10 bases. The length of the CDR3 is 15 residues. Germline CDR1 SGHTA, CDR2 FQGTGA. Germline trimming cut 5 bases from V and 0 bases from J; bases unmatched to any gene: 3. CDR3 DNA: TGTGCCAGCAGCCTAGCGGGGGCGTACCAAGAGACCCAGTACTTC. Its protein is CASSLAGAYQETQYF.

This rearrangement joins TRBV4-1 to TRBJ2-2; 11 bases fit TRBD2. This CDR3 region has 18 residues. V lost 5 bases to trimming and J lost 0 bases; unmatched junction nucleotides: 8. Germline V lookup: CDR1 MGHRA, CDR2 YSYEKL. The CDR3 loop reads CASSESLSGGANTGELFF. The CDR3 DNA reads TGCGCCAGCAGCGAAAGTCTTAGCGGGGGGGCGAACACCGGGGAGCTGTTTTTT.

This chain joins TRBV27 and TRBJ1-1; 7 bases match TRBD1. V shed 5 bases, J shed 4 bases, and the junction held 13 bases outside the gene matches. The length of the CDR3 is 16 residues. CDR1 is MNHEY, CDR2 SMNVEV, per germline (reference sequence). This chain's CDR3 is CASSPYLKPGGTEAFF. The CDR3 region has the DNA TGTGCCAGCAGTCCCTATCTAAAACCAGGGGGCACTGAAGCTTTCTTT.

The chain is built from TRBV6-1 and TRBJ1-4, with D perhaps matching TRBD1 (5 bases). V was cut by 1 base and J by 10 bases, with 13 bases left in between. The CDR3 runs 14 residues. Germline assignment: CDR1 MNHNS and CDR2 SASEGT. This CDR3 is CASSEGAGNRKLFF. The CDR3 DNA reads TGTGCCAGCAGTGAAGGGGCAGGGAACCGAAAACTGTTTTTT.

This clone was recorded only once. The chain has TRBV7-9 and TRBJ1-1; 9 bases map to TRBD1. This CDR3 spans 17 amino acids. The V gene end was trimmed by 5 bases and the J gene end by 1 base; junction bases not matched to a gene: 11. Germline V gene data show CDR1 as SEHNR and CDR2 as FQNEAQ (reference sequence). CDR3 DNA sequence: TGTGCCAGCAGCCCCCCAACAGGGGGCAGCTCGAACACTGAAGCTTTCTTT. Translated, it gives CASSPPTGGSSNTEAFF.

This clone turned up a few times. The rearrangement links TRBV10-3 to TRBJ2-3; no clear D gene. Germline values: CDR1 ENHRY, CDR2 SYGVKD. V was clipped by 4 bases and J by 2 bases, with 7 bases between them. The length of the CDR3 is 13 residues. The DNA for the CDR3 is TGTGCCATCAGTGTGGAGAACACAGATACGCAGTATTTT. It is translated as CAISVENTDTQYF.

This clone was observed a handful of times. The J gene is TRBJ2-7, the V gene TRBV15; a weak D match, TRBD2 (6 bases). Trimming stripped 0 bases from V and 6 bases from J, with 9 bases between. The CDR3 totals 13 residues. The germline V gene encodes CDR1 LNHNV and CDR2 YYDKDF (reference sequence). The CDR3 is CATSRDPLAEQYF. For the CDR3, the DNA is TGTGCCACCAGCAGAGATCCACTAGCCGAGCAGTACTTC.

The rearrangement uses TRBV28 and TRBJ1-5, with 11 bases fitting TRBD1. Unmatched junction bases numbered 6, after V lost 8 bases and J lost 0 bases. Germline V CDR1 and CDR2: MDHEN, SYDVKM. The CDR3 has 16 residues. CDR3 in amino acids: CASCGTGGYSNQPQHF. DNA for the CDR3: TGTGCCAGCTGCGGGACAGGGGGTTATAGCAATCAGCCCCAGCATTTT. The whole variable domain, remainder taken from reference TRBV28 and TRBJ1-5, is DVKVTQSSRYLVKRTGEKVFLECVQDMDHENMFWYRQDPGLGLRLIYFSYDVKMKEKGDIPEGYSVSREKKERFSLILESASTNQTSMYLCASCGTGGYSNQPQHFGDGTRLSIL.

The chain is built from TRBV4-1 and TRBJ2-1; 11 nucleotides align to TRBD1. V gave up 1 base and J gave up 2 bases; unmatched junction bases: 1. Germline-derived CDR1 and CDR2 are MGHRA and YSYEKL. CDR3 size: 16 residues. In DNA, the CDR3 is TGCGCCAGCAGCCAAGGGGACAGGGGGACCTACAATGAGCAGTTCTTC. Translation: CASSQGDRGTYNEQFF.

The genes are TRBV5-1 and TRBJ1-1; TRBD1 is a possible D gene (5 bases). The CDR3 runs 16 residues. Germline lookup yields CDR1 SGHRS and CDR2 YFSETQ. V was clipped by 2 bases and J by 1 base, with 15 bases between them. The CDR3 spells CASSFYGDSQNTEAFF. The CDR3 nucleotides are TGCGCCAGCAGCTTTTACGGGGACTCTCAGAACACTGAAGCTTTCTTT.

The V and J genes are TRBV10-3 and TRBJ2-5; unclear D gene. Germline CDR1 ENHRY, CDR2 SYGVKD. V was cut by 4 bases and J by 1 base, with 4 bases left in between. The CDR3 sequence is 12 residues long. CDR3 residues: CAISALQETQYF. The CDR3 nucleotides read TGTGCCATCAGTGCTCTCCAAGAGACCCAGTACTTC.

The chain joins TRBV4-1 to TRBJ2-7, with 9 bases fitting TRBD1. The trim removed 5 bases at V and 5 bases at J, leaving 10 bases unmatched. The CDR3 contains 15 residues. Germline V lookup: CDR1 MGHRA, CDR2 YSYEKL. The DNA of the CDR3 is TGCGCCAGCAGCGACACCGGGACAGGGATCGACGAGCAGTACTTC. This encodes CASSDTGTGIDEQYF.

This clone has only a few counts. V gene TRBV2 combines with J gene TRBJ2-3; D is undetermined. This CDR3 is 14 amino acids long. Trimming cost V 1 base and J 1 base, with 6 bases left between them. Germline-derived CDR1 and CDR2 are SNHLY and FYNNEI. CDR3 coding DNA: TGTGCCAGCAGTGAAGACTCTCGCACAGATACGCAGTATTTT. Protein: CASSEDSRTDTQYF.

The V and J genes are TRBV5-5 and TRBJ1-5; TRBD1 matches 9 bases. There are 16 residues in the CDR3. Germline CDR1 and CDR2: SGHKS and YYEKEE (reference sequence). Germline trimming cut 1 base from V and 3 bases from J; bases unmatched to any gene: 5. The CDR3 DNA follows: TGTGCCAGCAGCTTGACTTGGACAGGGGCCAATCAGCCCCAGCATTTT. Its translation: CASSLTWTGANQPQHF.

This rearrangement joins TRBV18 to TRBJ2-7; 11 nucleotides match TRBD1. CDR3 length equals 14 residues. With 3 bases clipped from V and 3 bases from J, the junction kept 1 base outside the gene matches. CDR1 is KGHSH, CDR2 LQKENI, per germline. CDR3 protein: CASSPGTGGYEQYF. DNA of the CDR3: TGTGCCAGCTCACCTGGGACAGGGGGCTACGAGCAGTACTTC. Full variable domain (missing parts from reference TRBV18 and TRBJ2-7): NAGVMQNPRHLVRRRGQEARLRCSPMKGHSHVYWYRQLPEEGLKFMVYLQKENIIDESGMPKERFSAEFPKEGPSILRIQQVVRGDSAAYFCASSPGTGGYEQYFGPGTRLTVT.

This clone was detected only once. The chain uses TRBV6-1 and TRBJ1-4, with TRBD1 as a possible D gene (6 bases). The V end was cut by 2 bases, the J end by 8 bases, with 18 bases between. The CDR3 contains 16 residues. CDR1 MNHNS and CDR2 SASEGT come from the germline V gene. This chain's CDR3 is CASSEMFGQGQEKLFF. The CDR3 nucleotides read TGTGCCAGCAGTGAAATGTTCGGGCAGGGGCAAGAAAAACTGTTTTTT.

This clone came up once. The chain uses TRBV30 and TRBJ2-1; 12 positions agree with TRBD2. The CDR3 loop spans 16 amino acids. The junction had 5 bases not matched to a gene; V was cut back by 2 bases and J by 3 bases. Germline CDR1 and CDR2: GTSNPN and SVGIG (reference sequence). Written as DNA, the CDR3 is TGTGCCTGGAGTCCAGGACTAGCGGGGAACTACAATGAGCAGTTCTTC. Amino acid sequence: CAWSPGLAGNYNEQFF.